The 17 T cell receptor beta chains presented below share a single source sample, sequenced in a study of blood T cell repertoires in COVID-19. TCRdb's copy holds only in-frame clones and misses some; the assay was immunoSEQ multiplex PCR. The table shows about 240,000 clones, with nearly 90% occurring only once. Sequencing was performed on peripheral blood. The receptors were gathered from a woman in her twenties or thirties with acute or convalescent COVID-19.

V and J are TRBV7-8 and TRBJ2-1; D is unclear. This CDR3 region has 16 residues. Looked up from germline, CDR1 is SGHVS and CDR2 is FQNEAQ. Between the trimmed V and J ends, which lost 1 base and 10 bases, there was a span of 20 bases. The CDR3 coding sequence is TGTGCCAGCAGCTTAGGAGATAGCCCCTACGAGGAAGAGCAGTTCTTC. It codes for CASSLGDSPYEEEQFF.

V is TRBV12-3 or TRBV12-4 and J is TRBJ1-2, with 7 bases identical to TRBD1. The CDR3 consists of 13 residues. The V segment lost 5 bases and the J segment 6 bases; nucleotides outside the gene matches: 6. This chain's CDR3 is CASSLDRLDGYTF. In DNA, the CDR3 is TGTGCCAGCAGTCTGGACAGGCTTGATGGCTACACCTTC.

CDR3 DNA sequence: TGTGCCAGCAGCTTGGGCATAGGGACAGACAATGAGCAGTTCTTC. Protein: CASSLGIGTDNEQFF. The rearrangement joins TRBV5-6 to TRBJ2-1, with 7 bases fitting TRBD1. The junction had 5 bases not matched to a gene; V was cut back by 0 bases and J by 5 bases. Germline V gene data show CDR1 as SGHDT and CDR2 as YYEEEE. This CDR3 spans 15 amino acids.

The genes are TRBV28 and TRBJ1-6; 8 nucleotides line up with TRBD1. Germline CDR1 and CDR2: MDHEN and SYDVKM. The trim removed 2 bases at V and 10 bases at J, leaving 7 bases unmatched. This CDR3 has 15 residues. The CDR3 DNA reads TGTGCCAGCAGTTTAATGGACAGGGTATTCTCACCCCTCCACTTT. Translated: CASSLMDRVFSPLHF.

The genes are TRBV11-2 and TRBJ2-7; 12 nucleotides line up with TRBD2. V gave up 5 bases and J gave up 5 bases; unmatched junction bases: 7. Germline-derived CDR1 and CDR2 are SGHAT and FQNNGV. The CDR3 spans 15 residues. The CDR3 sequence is CASSTRLAGVNEQYF. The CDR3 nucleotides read TGTGCCAGCAGCACCCGACTAGCGGGAGTTAACGAGCAGTACTTC.

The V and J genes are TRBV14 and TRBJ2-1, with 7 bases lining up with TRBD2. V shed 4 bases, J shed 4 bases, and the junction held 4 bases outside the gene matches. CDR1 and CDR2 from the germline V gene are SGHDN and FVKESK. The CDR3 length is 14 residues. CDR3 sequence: CASSPAGVYNEQFF. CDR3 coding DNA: TGTGCCAGCAGCCCGGCGGGAGTTTACAATGAGCAGTTCTTC.

The DNA of the CDR3 is TGTGCCAGTAGTTACACAGGGCCGAACACTGAAGCTTTCTTT. It translates to CASSYTGPNTEAFF. The chain couples TRBV19 to TRBJ1-1; D possibly corresponds to TRBD1 (6 bases). CDR3 size: 14 residues. CDR1 and CDR2 from the germline V gene are LNHDA and SQIVND (reference sequence). Trimming took 5 bases from V and 1 from J, leaving 11 bases between them.

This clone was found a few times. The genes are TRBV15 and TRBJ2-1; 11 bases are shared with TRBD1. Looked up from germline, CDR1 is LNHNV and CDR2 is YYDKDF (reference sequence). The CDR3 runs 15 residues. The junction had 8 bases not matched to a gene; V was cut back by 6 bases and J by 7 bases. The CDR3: CATSPGQGESNEQFF. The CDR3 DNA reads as TGTGCCACCAGTCCGGGACAGGGGGAAAGTAATGAGCAGTTCTTC.

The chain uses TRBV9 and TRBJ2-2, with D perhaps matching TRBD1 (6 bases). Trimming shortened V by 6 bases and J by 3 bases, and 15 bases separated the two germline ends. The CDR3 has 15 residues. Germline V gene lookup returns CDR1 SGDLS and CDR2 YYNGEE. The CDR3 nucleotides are TGTGCCAGCAATTCAGGGGCCTACGACACCGGGGAGCTGTTTTTT. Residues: CASNSGAYDTGELFF.

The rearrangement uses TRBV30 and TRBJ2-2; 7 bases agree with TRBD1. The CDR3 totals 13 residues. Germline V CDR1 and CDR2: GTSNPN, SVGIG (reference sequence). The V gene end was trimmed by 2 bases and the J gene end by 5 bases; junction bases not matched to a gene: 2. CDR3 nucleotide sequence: TGTGCCTGGAGTTACAGGGGTACCGGGGAGCTGTTTTTT. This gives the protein CAWSYRGTGELFF.

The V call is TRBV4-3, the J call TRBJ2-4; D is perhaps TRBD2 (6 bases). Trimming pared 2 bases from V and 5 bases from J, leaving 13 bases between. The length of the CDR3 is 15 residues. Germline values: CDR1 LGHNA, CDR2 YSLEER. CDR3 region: CASSQTRDGQNIQYF. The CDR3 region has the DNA TGCGCCAGCAGCCAAACGCGGGACGGACAAAACATTCAGTACTTC.

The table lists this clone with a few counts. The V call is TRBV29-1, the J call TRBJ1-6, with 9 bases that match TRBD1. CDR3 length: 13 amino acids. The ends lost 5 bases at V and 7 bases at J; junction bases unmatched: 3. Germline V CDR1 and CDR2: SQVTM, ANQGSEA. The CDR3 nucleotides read TGCAGCGTTCGACAGGGGGAGAATTCACCCCTCCACTTT. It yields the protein CSVRQGENSPLHF.

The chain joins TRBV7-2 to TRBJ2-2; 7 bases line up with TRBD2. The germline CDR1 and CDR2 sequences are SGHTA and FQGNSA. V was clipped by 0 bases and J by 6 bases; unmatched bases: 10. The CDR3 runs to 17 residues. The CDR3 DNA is TGTGCCAGCAGCTTAGCGTCGTTCCTCGGGAGGTCCGGGGAGCTGTTTTTT. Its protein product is CASSLASFLGRSGELFF.

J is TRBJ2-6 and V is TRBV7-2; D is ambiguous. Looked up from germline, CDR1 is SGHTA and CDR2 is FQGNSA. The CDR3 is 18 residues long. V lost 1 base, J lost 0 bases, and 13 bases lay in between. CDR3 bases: TGTGCCAGCAGCTTAGAAAGAGACTCGTTCTCTGGGGCCAACGTCCTGACTTTC. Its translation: CASSLERDSFSGANVLTF. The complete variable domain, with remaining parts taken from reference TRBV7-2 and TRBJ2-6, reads GAGVSQSPSNKVTEKGKDVELRCDPISGHTALYWYRQSLGQGLEFLIYFQGNSAPDKSGLPSDRFSAERTGGSVSTLTIQRTQQEDSAVYLCASSLERDSFSGANVLTFGAGSRLTVL.

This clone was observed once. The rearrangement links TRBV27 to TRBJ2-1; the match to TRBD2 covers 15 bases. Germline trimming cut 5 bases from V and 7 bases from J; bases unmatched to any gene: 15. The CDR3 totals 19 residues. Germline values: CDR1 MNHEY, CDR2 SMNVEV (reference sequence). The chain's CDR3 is CASSNPPGLAGGGKNEQFF. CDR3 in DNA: TGTGCCAGCAGTAACCCCCCGGGACTAGCGGGAGGAGGTAAGAATGAGCAGTTCTTC.

CDR3 nucleotide sequence: TGTGCCATCAGTGAAGAGGGTGGATCTGAAGCTTTCTTT. It encodes CAISEEGGSEAFF. V gene TRBV10-3 combines with J gene TRBJ1-1; D gene unclear. CDR1 and CDR2 (germline): ENHRY, SYGVKD. The CDR3 loop spans 13 amino acids. Deletions cut 3 bases from V and 6 bases from J, with 11 bases between.

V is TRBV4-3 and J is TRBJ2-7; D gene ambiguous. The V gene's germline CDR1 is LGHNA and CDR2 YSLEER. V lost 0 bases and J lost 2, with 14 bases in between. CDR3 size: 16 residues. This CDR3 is CASSQDRPARTYEQYF. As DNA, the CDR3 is TGCGCCAGCAGCCAAGATCGGCCAGCGAGGACCTACGAGCAGTACTTC.